This TCR beta chain is drawn from a study of T cell changes during pregnancy in multiple sclerosis. Sequencing was performed with immunoSEQ multiplex PCR; in TCRdb, only in-frame clones are kept and a portion is missing. The table has about 60,000 clones, more than 80% seen once. The source is a female donor in good health, enrolled as a control in a pregnancy study. The specimen comprised CD4+ T cells from peripheral blood mononuclear cells, sampled after pregnancy.

The CDR3 reads CASSEGASYGYTF. CDR3 in DNA: TGTGCCAGCAGTGAAGGAGCGTCGTATGGCTACACCTTC. The chain recombines TRBV2 with TRBJ1-2; D unresolved. The CDR3 sequence is 13 residues long. Trimming removed 1 base at V and 5 bases at J, with 8 bases between. Germline CDR1 and CDR2: SNHLY and FYNNEI. Together with reference TRBV2 and TRBJ1-2, the CDR3 gives the full variable domain: EPEVTQTPSHQVTQMGQEVILRCVPISNHLYFYWYRQILGQKVEFLVSFYNNEISEKSEIFDDQFSVERPDGSNFTLKIRSTKLEDSAMYFCASSEGASYGYTFGSGTRLTVV.